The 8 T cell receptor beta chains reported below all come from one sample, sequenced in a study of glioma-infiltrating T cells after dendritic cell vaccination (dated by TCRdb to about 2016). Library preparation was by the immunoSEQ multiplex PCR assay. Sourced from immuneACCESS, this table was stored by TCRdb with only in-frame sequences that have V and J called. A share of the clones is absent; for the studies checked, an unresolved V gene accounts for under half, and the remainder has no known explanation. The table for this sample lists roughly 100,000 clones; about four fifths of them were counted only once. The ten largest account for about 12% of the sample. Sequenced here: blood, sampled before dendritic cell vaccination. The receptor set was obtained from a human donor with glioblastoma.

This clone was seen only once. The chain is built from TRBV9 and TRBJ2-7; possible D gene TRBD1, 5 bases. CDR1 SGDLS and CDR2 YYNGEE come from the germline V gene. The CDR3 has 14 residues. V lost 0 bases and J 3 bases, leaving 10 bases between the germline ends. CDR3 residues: CASSVDGAIYEQYF. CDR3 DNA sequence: TGTGCCAGCAGCGTAGATGGGGCGATCTACGAGCAGTACTTC.

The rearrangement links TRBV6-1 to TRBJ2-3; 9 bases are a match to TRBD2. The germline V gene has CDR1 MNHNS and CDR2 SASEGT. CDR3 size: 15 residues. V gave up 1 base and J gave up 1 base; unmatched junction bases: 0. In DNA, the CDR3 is TGTGCCAGCAGTGAAGAGCGGGGGGGCACAGATACGCAGTATTTT. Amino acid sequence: CASSEERGGTDTQYF.

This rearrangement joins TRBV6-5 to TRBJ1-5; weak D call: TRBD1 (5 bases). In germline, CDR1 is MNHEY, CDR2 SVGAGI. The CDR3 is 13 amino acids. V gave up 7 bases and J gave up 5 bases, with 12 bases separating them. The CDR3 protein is CASNGRGYQPQHF. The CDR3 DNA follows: TGTGCCAGCAACGGAAGGGGCTATCAGCCCCAGCATTTT.

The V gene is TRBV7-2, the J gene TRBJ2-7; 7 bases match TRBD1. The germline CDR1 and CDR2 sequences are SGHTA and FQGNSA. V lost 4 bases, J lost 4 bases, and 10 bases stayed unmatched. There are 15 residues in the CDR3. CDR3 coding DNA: TGTGCCAGCAGCTCGGTGACAGGGTCGGGGTACGAGCAGTACTTC. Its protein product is CASSSVTGSGYEQYF.

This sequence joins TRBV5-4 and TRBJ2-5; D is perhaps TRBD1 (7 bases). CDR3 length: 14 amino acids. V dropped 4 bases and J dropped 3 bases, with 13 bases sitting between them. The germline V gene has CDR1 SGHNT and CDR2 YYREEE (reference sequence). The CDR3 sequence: CASSAGQLKETQYF. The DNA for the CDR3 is TGTGCCAGCAGCGCGGGACAGCTAAAAGAGACCCAGTACTTC.

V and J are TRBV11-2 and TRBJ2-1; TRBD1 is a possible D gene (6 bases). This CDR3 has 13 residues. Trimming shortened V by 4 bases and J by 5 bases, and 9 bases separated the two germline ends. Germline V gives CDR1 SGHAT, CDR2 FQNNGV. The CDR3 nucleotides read TGTGCCAGCAGCTCACGACAGGACAATGAGCAGTTCTTC. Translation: CASSSRQDNEQFF. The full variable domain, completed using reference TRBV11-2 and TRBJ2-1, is EAGVAQSPRYKIIEKRQSVAFWCNPISGHATLYWYQQILGQGPKLLIQFQNNGVVDDSQLPKDRFSAERLKGVDSTLKIQPAKLEDSAVYLCASSSRQDNEQFFGPGTRLTVL.

CDR3 in amino acids: CASSLNRDRGTDIQYF. For the CDR3, the DNA is TGTGCCAGTAGCCTAAACCGGGACAGGGGAACGGACATTCAGTACTTC. The chain employs TRBV19 and TRBJ2-4, with TRBD1 matching 10 bases. The CDR3 totals 16 residues. Germline V gene sequence: CDR1 LNHDA, CDR2 SQIVND (reference sequence). With 6 bases clipped from V and 8 bases from J, the junction kept 13 bases outside the gene matches.

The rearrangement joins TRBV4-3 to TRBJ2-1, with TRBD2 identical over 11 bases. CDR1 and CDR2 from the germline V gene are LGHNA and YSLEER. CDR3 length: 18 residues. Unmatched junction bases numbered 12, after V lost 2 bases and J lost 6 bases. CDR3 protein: CASSQSLLAGGLTNEQFF. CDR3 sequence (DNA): TGCGCCAGCAGCCAAAGCTTATTAGCGGGGGGGTTAACCAATGAGCAGTTCTTC.